Listed below are T cell receptor beta chains from one sample, sequenced in a study of cytomegalovirus exposure and HLA in healthy donors. Using immunoSEQ multiplex PCR, the repertoire was profiled, and TCRdb retains in-frame clones only, with some absent. This table has 150,000 to 200,000 clones, 75% to 95% appearing once. Sequencing was carried out using PBMCs. These receptors originate from a woman between 18 and 30 years old in good health and CMV-seropositive. Each CDR3 is given with its conserved first and last residue. The order of the fields is D gene, clone size, J gene, V gene, CDR3 DNA, CDR3 protein. A D gene is named only where the DNA matches it firmly. Where a row states a size, it is once, few, many or the class of an expanded clone; other rows omit it.

D gene: TRBD1; clone size: once; J gene: TRBJ2-7; V gene: TRBV19; CDR3 DNA: TGTGCCAGTACAGCAAGCTCGGGACAGGGGGCAGGGGGATCCTACGAGCAGTACTTC; CDR3 protein: CASTASSGQGAGGSYEQYF
D gene: NA; clone size: NA; J gene: TRBJ1-3; V gene: TRBV7-8; CDR3 DNA: TGTGCCAGCAGCCCCCCAGTATTCACTGGAAACACCATATATTTT; CDR3 protein: CASSPPVFTGNTIYF
D gene: NA; clone size: NA; J gene: TRBJ2-7; V gene: TRBV6-5; CDR3 DNA: TGTGCCAGCAGTGGCCTTTACGAGCAGTACTTC; CDR3 protein: CASSGLYEQYF
D gene: NA; clone size: few; J gene: TRBJ1-2; V gene: TRBV29-1; CDR3 DNA: TGCAGCGTTGACCACACCAACTATGGCTACACCTTC; CDR3 protein: CSVDHTNYGYTF
D gene: TRBD2; clone size: NA; J gene: TRBJ2-1; V gene: TRBV7-3; CDR3 DNA: TGTGCCAGCAGCTTGGGGACTAGCGGGAGGGGCAATGAGCAGTTCTTC; CDR3 protein: CASSLGTSGRGNEQFF
D gene: NA; clone size: NA; J gene: TRBJ1-2; V gene: TRBV27; CDR3 DNA: TGTGCCAGCAGCTCCACAGGGAGTGGTGGCTACACCTTC; CDR3 protein: CASSSTGSGGYTF
D gene: NA; clone size: NA; J gene: TRBJ1-1; V gene: TRBV18; CDR3 DNA: TGTGCCAGCTCCCTCGGGGGGGCGGGGATGAACACTGAAGCTTTCTTT; CDR3 protein: CASSLGGAGMNTEAFF
D gene: NA; clone size: NA; J gene: TRBJ2-3; V gene: TRBV2; CDR3 DNA: TGTGCCAGCAGTGAAAGGGGAAAGTTAGCAGATACGCAGTATTTT; CDR3 protein: CASSERGKLADTQYF
D gene: NA; clone size: once; J gene: TRBJ2-2; V gene: TRBV6-1; CDR3 DNA: TGTGCCAGCAGTGTCCGAGGCACCGGGGAGCTGTTTTTT; CDR3 protein: CASSVRGTGELFF
D gene: NA; clone size: NA; J gene: TRBJ1-3; V gene: TRBV4-3; CDR3 DNA: TGCGCCAGCAGCCAAGATAGGAGAGGAATTGGAAACACCATATATTTT; CDR3 protein: CASSQDRRGIGNTIYF
D gene: NA; clone size: NA; J gene: TRBJ2-3; V gene: TRBV28; CDR3 DNA: TGTGCCAGCCGCGACTTTGGCACAGATACGCAGTATTTT; CDR3 protein: CASRDFGTDTQYF
D gene: NA; clone size: NA; J gene: TRBJ2-3; V gene: TRBV12-5; CDR3 DNA: TGTGCTAGTGGTTTGAACCTAGGCTATAGCGGCCTAGCAGATACGCAGTATTTT; CDR3 protein: CASGLNLGYSGLADTQYF
D gene: TRBD2; clone size: NA; J gene: TRBJ2-3; V gene: TRBV7-6; CDR3 DNA: TGTGCCAGCAGCCGGATAGCGGGGTTGAGGGCAGATACGCAGTATTTT; CDR3 protein: CASSRIAGLRADTQYF
D gene: TRBD1; clone size: NA; J gene: TRBJ2-7; V gene: TRBV19; CDR3 DNA: TGTGCCAGTAGTCTTCGACAGGGGTCCTACGAGCAGTACTTC; CDR3 protein: CASSLRQGSYEQYF
D gene: TRBD2; clone size: NA; J gene: TRBJ2-7; V gene: TRBV28; CDR3 DNA: TGTGCCAGCAGTTTAGGACTAGCGGGGGTCAACTACGAGCAGTACTTC; CDR3 protein: CASSLGLAGVNYEQYF
D gene: TRBD1; clone size: NA; J gene: TRBJ1-5; V gene: TRBV2; CDR3 DNA: TGTGCCAGCAGCTCTATCAGAACAGGGGGCAGCAATCAGCCCCAGCATTTT; CDR3 protein: CASSSIRTGGSNQPQHF
D gene: TRBD2; clone size: NA; J gene: TRBJ2-1; V gene: TRBV27; CDR3 DNA: TGTGCCAGCAGTTTATCAGGTGGCCGGGGGGCCTACAATGAGCAGTTCTTC; CDR3 protein: CASSLSGGRGAYNEQFF
D gene: TRBD1; clone size: NA; J gene: TRBJ2-6; V gene: TRBV9; CDR3 DNA: TGTGCCAGCAGCGTGGGACAGGGTTACTCTGGGGCCAACGTCCTGACTTTC; CDR3 protein: CASSVGQGYSGANVLTF
D gene: NA; clone size: NA; J gene: TRBJ2-7; V gene: TRBV7-9; CDR3 DNA: TGTGCCAGCAGCTTAGCGAGGTCCGAGCAGTACTTC; CDR3 protein: CASSLARSEQYF
D gene: NA; clone size: NA; J gene: TRBJ2-5; V gene: TRBV7-6; CDR3 DNA: TGTGCCAGCAGCTTAGAGGGGGTAGAGACCCAGTACTTC; CDR3 protein: CASSLEGVETQYF